These 32 T cell receptor beta chains came from one sample sequenced in a study of blood T cell repertoires in COVID-19 (TCRdb year 2020). The library was generated by the immunoSEQ multiplex PCR assay. This is the immuneACCESS table as TCRdb keeps it, with only in-frame sequences that have V and J called. A part of the clones is gone; compared with another copy, unresolved V genes explain less than half, and the rest is unexplained. For this sample there are about 310,000 clones; around 91% appear just once. Of the sample, about 9.5% is held by the ten largest clones. Sequencing was performed on PBMCs or T cells enriched from blood (not recorded which). The receptors come from a woman in her thirties or forties who had recovered from COVID-19.

The J gene is TRBJ2-5, the V gene TRBV11-1, with 10 bases matching TRBD2. The CDR3 runs 16 residues. Germline CDR1 SGHAT, CDR2 FQDESV (reference sequence). Trimming removed 3 bases from V and 0 bases from J; junction bases left unmatched: 4. The CDR3 coding sequence is TGTGCCAGCAGCTTGGTCCTAGCGGGGGACCAAGAGACCCAGTACTTC. This gives the protein CASSLVLAGDQETQYF.

CDR3 residues: CASSNRGSGNNEQFF. DNA for the CDR3: TGTGCCAGCAGTAATCGGGGTAGCGGCAACAATGAGCAGTTCTTC. This chain connects TRBV6-5 to TRBJ2-1; tentative D call: TRBD2 (6 bases). With 5 bases removed from V and 5 bases from J, the gap between germline ends came to 16 bases. The germline V gene has CDR1 MNHEY and CDR2 SVGAGI. This CDR3 contains 15 residues.

This chain uses TRBV5-1 with TRBJ2-2; TRBD1 aligns across 7 bases. Germline V gene sequence: CDR1 SGHRS, CDR2 YFSETQ. The ends lost 4 bases at V and 3 bases at J; junction bases unmatched: 9. The CDR3 consists of 16 residues. The CDR3: CASSIEGAADTGELFF. Here the CDR3 DNA reads TGCGCCAGCAGCATTGAGGGGGCGGCCGACACCGGGGAGCTGTTTTTT.

This chain links TRBV24-1 with TRBJ2-7; 8 nucleotides line up with TRBD1. CDR1 is KGHDR, CDR2 SFDVKD, per germline. The J segment lost 6 bases and the V segment lost 9 bases, leaving 9 bases of the junction unmatched. The CDR3 sequence is 13 residues long. The CDR3 coding sequence is TGTGCCACCCTCCGTTTGACAGGGGTCGAGCAGTACTTC. Encoded protein: CATLRLTGVEQYF.

The chain links TRBV7-6 to TRBJ1-2; D call uncertain. Trimming pared 5 bases from V and 6 bases from J, leaving 22 bases between. CDR3 size: 16 residues. Looked up from germline, CDR1 is SGHVS and CDR2 is FNYEAQ. The CDR3, as DNA: TGTGCCAGCAGCGTGGCCGTGACACCGCTGAGGGATGGCTACACCTTC. Amino acids: CASSVAVTPLRDGYTF.

The rearrangement links TRBV18 to TRBJ2-2; TRBD1 matches at 7 bases. The germline V gene encodes CDR1 KGHSH and CDR2 LQKENI. The CDR3 has 15 amino acids. V trimming: 3 bases; J trimming: 4 bases; junction bases outside the gene matches: 5. The chain's CDR3 is CASSPDRTLTGELFF. The CDR3 region has the DNA TGTGCCAGCTCACCGGACAGGACCCTCACCGGGGAGCTGTTTTTT.

The gene calls are TRBV7-8 and TRBJ2-5; D unclear. Trimming pared 5 bases from V and 5 bases from J, leaving 18 bases between. The CDR3 contains 15 residues. CDR1 is SGHVS, CDR2 FQNEAQ, per germline. The CDR3 DNA sequence: TGTGCCAGCAGCATACAGATCCCCCAAGTGGAGACCCAGTACTTC. Encoded protein: CASSIQIPQVETQYF. Supplemented by reference TRBV7-8 and TRBJ2-5, the full variable domain reads GAGVSQSPRYKVAKRGQDVALRCDPISGHVSLFWYQQALGQGPEFLTYFQNEAQLDKSGLPSDRFFAERPEGSVSTLKIQRTQQEDSAVYLCASSIQIPQVETQYFGPGTRLLVL.

The chain recombines TRBV28 with TRBJ1-1; 8 nucleotides line up with TRBD1. The CDR3 spans 15 residues. J was trimmed by 0 bases and V by 6 bases; bases with no gene match: 6. Germline V gene lookup returns CDR1 MDHEN and CDR2 SYDVKM. The CDR3: CASRPTGVVNTEAFF. As DNA, the CDR3 is TGTGCCAGCAGGCCGACAGGGGTAGTGAACACTGAAGCTTTCTTT.

The chain employs TRBV4-3 and TRBJ2-2; 11 nucleotides line up with TRBD2. Germline V CDR1 and CDR2: LGHNA, YSLEER. This CDR3 has 19 residues. V was clipped by 1 base and J by 4 bases; unmatched bases: 11. CDR3: CASSQGRIAGGRSTGELFF. The DNA of the CDR3 is TGCGCCAGCAGCCAAGGCAGGATAGCGGGGGGGCGGAGCACCGGGGAGCTGTTTTTT.

The chain combines TRBV7-2 with TRBJ2-1; D might be TRBD1 (5 bases). Germline-derived CDR1 and CDR2 are SGHTA and FQGNSA. The CDR3 has 13 residues. The V and J ends lost 3 bases and 7 bases respectively, with 10 bases between them. The CDR3 DNA follows: TGTGCCAGCAGCTTCAGGGATTCGAATGAGCAGTTCTTC. Translating gives CASSFRDSNEQFF.

This clone was counted a few times. This chain links TRBV7-2 with TRBJ1-5; the match to TRBD1 covers 8 bases. This CDR3 is built from 13 residues. J gave up 4 bases and V 5 bases, and 1 base lay outside the gene matches. Germline V CDR1 and CDR2: SGHTA, FQGNSA. CDR3 DNA sequence: TGTGCCAGCAGCCACAGGGGGAATCAGCCCCAGCATTTT. This sequence encodes CASSHRGNQPQHF.

The chain couples TRBV19 to TRBJ1-5; 9 bases fit TRBD1. J lost 3 bases, V lost 6 bases, and 6 bases had no gene match. The germline CDR1 and CDR2 sequences are LNHDA and SQIVND (reference sequence). CDR3 length: 15 residues. The CDR3 coding sequence is TGTGCCAGTAGGGACAGGGGCGTCGTCAATCAGCCCCAGCATTTT. Encoded protein: CASRDRGVVNQPQHF. The complete variable domain, with remaining parts taken from reference TRBV19 and TRBJ1-5, reads DGGITQSPKYLFRKEGQNVTLSCEQNLNHDAMYWYRQDPGQGLRLIYYSQIVNDFQKGDIAEGYSVSREKKESFPLTVTSAQKNPTAFYLCASRDRGVVNQPQHFGDGTRLSIL.

V gene TRBV6-2 or TRBV6-3 combines with J gene TRBJ2-7; D not resolved. This CDR3 is built from 13 residues. Germline CDR1 MNHEY, CDR2 SVGEGT. The V end was cut by 6 bases, the J end by 4 bases, with 13 bases between. The CDR3: CASSSLELYEQYF. The DNA of the CDR3 is TGTGCCAGCAGCTCCCTGGAGTTGTACGAGCAGTACTTC.

The rearrangement uses TRBV6-6 and TRBJ2-3; 12 nucleotides line up with TRBD1. V lost 5 bases to trimming and J lost 6 bases; unmatched junction nucleotides: 18. Germline lookup yields CDR1 MNHNY and CDR2 SVGAGI (reference sequence). The CDR3 sequence is 19 residues long. This CDR3 is CASSPPGGAGQGAFDTQYF. The CDR3 bases are TGTGCCAGCAGTCCCCCCGGGGGGGCGGGACAGGGGGCTTTTGATACGCAGTATTTT.

J is TRBJ2-7 and V is TRBV6-6, with 8 bases that match TRBD1. The germline V gene has CDR1 MNHNY and CDR2 SVGAGI (reference sequence). Trimming removed 7 bases from V and 2 bases from J; junction bases left unmatched: 10. CDR3 size: 15 residues. The CDR3 coding sequence is TGTGCCAGCACCATACAGGGGGGCTTGACCTACGAGCAGTACTTC. This codes for CASTIQGGLTYEQYF.

The V and J genes are TRBV15 and TRBJ2-1; 8 bases fit TRBD1. The CDR3 is 13 amino acids. The V gene's germline CDR1 is LNHNV and CDR2 YYDKDF (reference sequence). V shed 1 base and J 10 bases; nucleotides not matched to a gene: 3. The CDR3 sequence: CATSRGRQGEQFF. The CDR3, as DNA: TGTGCCACCAGCAGAGGCAGACAGGGGGAGCAGTTCTTC.

This clone was picked up one time. This sequence joins TRBV24-1 and TRBJ2-1, with 14 bases identical to TRBD2. The CDR3 has 14 residues. The ends lost 9 bases at V and 10 bases at J; junction bases unmatched: 7. Per the germline V gene, CDR1 is KGHDR and CDR2 is SFDVKD. The CDR3 region has the DNA TGTGCCACCTTGGGGACTAGCGGGAGAGGGGAGCAGTTCTTC. This codes for CATLGTSGRGEQFF.

V and J are TRBV6-2 or TRBV6-3 and TRBJ2-3; 11 nucleotides line up with TRBD2. Losses at the gene ends were 2 bases for V and 5 bases for J; bases not matched to a gene: 12. The CDR3 has 18 residues. CDR1 is MNHEY, CDR2 SVGEGT, per germline. CDR3 in amino acids: CASSYSHATSGGVDTQYF. The CDR3 bases are TGTGCCAGCAGTTACAGCCACGCAACTAGCGGGGGAGTAGATACGCAGTATTTT.

The V and J genes are TRBV19 and TRBJ2-7; tentative D call: TRBD2 (5 bases). The V end lost 5 bases, the J end lost 7 bases, and 18 bases lay between the germline ends. This CDR3 has 14 amino acids. Per the germline V gene, CDR1 is LNHDA and CDR2 is SQIVND (reference sequence). CDR3: CASSPLTDYPEQYF. The CDR3 nucleotides are TGTGCCAGTAGTCCACTTACTGACTATCCAGAGCAGTACTTC.

The rearrangement links TRBV13 to TRBJ1-2, with TRBD1 matching over 7 bases. The V gene's germline CDR1 is PRHDT and CDR2 FYEKMQ (reference sequence). This CDR3 has 12 amino acids. With 5 bases clipped from V and 8 bases from J, the junction kept 5 bases outside the gene matches. In DNA form, the CDR3 reads TGTGCCAGCAGCCCAACAGGGGTAGGCTACACCTTC. Its protein product is CASSPTGVGYTF.

The chain links TRBV18 to TRBJ2-5; 8 bases fit TRBD2. Per the germline V gene, CDR1 is KGHSH and CDR2 is LQKENI. Germline trimming cut 3 bases from V and 3 bases from J; bases unmatched to any gene: 9. CDR3 size: 16 residues. For the CDR3, the DNA is TGTGCCAGCTCACCCCGCATCACTAGCGGAGAAGAGACCCAGTACTTC. Translating it yields CASSPRITSGEETQYF. The full variable domain, completed using reference TRBV18 and TRBJ2-5, is NAGVMQNPRHLVRRRGQEARLRCSPMKGHSHVYWYRQLPEEGLKFMVYLQKENIIDESGMPKERFSAEFPKEGPSILRIQQVVRGDSAAYFCASSPRITSGEETQYFGPGTRLLVL.

V and J are TRBV11-1 and TRBJ1-3; D remains ambiguous. The V gene lost 4 bases and the J gene lost 0 bases, with 10 bases spanning the gap. Germline CDR1 SGHAT, CDR2 FQDESV (reference sequence). This CDR3 is built from 15 residues. The CDR3 bases are TGTGCCAGCAGCTCAGGACTGTTCTCTGGAAACACCATATATTTT. This sequence encodes CASSSGLFSGNTIYF.

This clone was recorded once. The rearrangement links TRBV21-1 to TRBJ2-7; TRBD2, the table's D call, was not compared with the DNA. TRBV21-1 is given as a pseudogene. CDR3 length: 18 amino acids. The CDR3 coding sequence is TGTGCCAGCAGCAAAGCCGGGGTTCTAGCTGTAAGCTCCTACGAGCAGTACTTC. As protein: CASSKAGVLAVSSYEQYF.

This chain links TRBV29-1 with TRBJ1-1; 12 nucleotides agree with TRBD1. The V segment lost 6 bases and the J segment 4 bases; nucleotides outside the gene matches: 12. The germline gives CDR1 SQVTM, CDR2 ANQGSEA. This CDR3 contains 16 residues. The CDR3: CSVMKGQGAMGTEAFF. The CDR3 bases are TGCAGCGTCATGAAGGGACAGGGGGCGATGGGCACTGAAGCTTTCTTT. The whole variable domain, remainder taken from reference TRBV29-1 and TRBJ1-1, is SAVISQKPSRDICQRGTSLTIQCQVDSQVTMMFWYRQQPGQSLTLIATANQGSEATYESGFVIDKFPISRPNLTFSTLTVSNMSPEDSSIYLCSVMKGQGAMGTEAFFGQGTRLTVV.

The genes are TRBV18 and TRBJ2-1, with TRBD2 matching 10 bases. CDR1 and CDR2 from the germline V gene are KGHSH and LQKENI. The V and J ends lost 8 bases and 8 bases, in that order; junction bases with no gene match: 9. This CDR3 has 14 residues. CDR3 amino acids: CASSTGLASDEQFF. Written as DNA, the CDR3 is TGTGCCAGCAGTACGGGACTAGCGTCTGATGAGCAGTTCTTC.

CDR3 in DNA: TGTGCCAGCACCCCGGGGGAAGGCGAGCAGTACTTC. Its translation: CASTPGEGEQYF. The chain recombines TRBV6-6 with TRBJ2-7; weak D call: TRBD2 (6 bases). The V gene lost 7 bases and the J gene lost 6 bases, with 13 bases spanning the gap. CDR1 MNHNY and CDR2 SVGAGI come from the germline V gene (reference sequence). The CDR3 contains 12 residues.

The chain combines TRBV15 with TRBJ1-5; 11 positions agree with TRBD1. CDR1 LNHNV and CDR2 YYDKDF come from the germline V gene (reference sequence). The CDR3 has 15 residues. V was pared by 5 bases and J by 4 bases, with 4 bases of the junction left unmatched. As DNA, the CDR3 is TGTGCCACCAGCCTGGACAGGGGGCAAAATCAGCCCCAGCATTTT. It codes for CATSLDRGQNQPQHF.

The rearrangement links TRBV5-1 to TRBJ2-2; 11 bases agree with TRBD2. The CDR3 has 17 residues. Germline V gene data show CDR1 as SGHRS and CDR2 as YFSETQ. V lost 0 bases, J lost 4 bases, and 5 bases stayed unmatched. The chain's CDR3 is CASSLGLAGTGTGELFF. The CDR3 coding sequence is TGCGCCAGCAGCTTGGGACTAGCGGGGACCGGCACCGGGGAGCTGTTTTTT.

V usage is TRBV6-5 and J usage is TRBJ2-3, with D perhaps matching TRBD2 (6 bases). Germline CDR1 is MNHEY and CDR2 is SVGAGI. Trimming stripped 5 bases from V and 5 bases from J, with 11 bases between. This CDR3 spans 13 amino acids. The CDR3 DNA is TGTGCCAGCAGTACGCCGGGACTAGATACGCAGTATTTT. This codes for CASSTPGLDTQYF.

This clone showed up just once. This sequence joins TRBV30 and TRBJ1-2, with D hard to call. Germline V gives CDR1 GTSNPN, CDR2 SVGIG (reference sequence). V shed 5 bases and J shed 6 bases, with 13 bases lying between them. The CDR3 loop spans 12 amino acids. This chain's CDR3 is CAWGLPGDGYTF. CDR3 nucleotides: TGTGCCTGGGGCCTCCCCGGGGATGGCTACACCTTC.

CDR3 nucleotides: TGTGCCACCAGTGATTTGTGGGGACAGGGGTACACTGAAGCTTTCTTT. Its protein product is CATSDLWGQGYTEAFF. This chain uses TRBV24-1 with TRBJ1-1; 10 bases match TRBD1. The V gene end was trimmed by 0 bases and the J gene end by 3 bases; junction bases not matched to a gene: 3. CDR1 is KGHDR and CDR2 is SFDVKD in the germline V gene. CDR3 length: 16 amino acids.

The chain couples TRBV7-6 to TRBJ2-3, with D possibly TRBD2 on 5 matching bases. The germline V gene has CDR1 SGHVS and CDR2 FNYEAQ. Trimming left V 5 bases short and J 0 bases short, with 18 bases between. This CDR3 is built from 17 residues. The CDR3 here is CASSEVGYWRSTDTQYF. The CDR3 nucleotides are TGTGCCAGCAGCGAAGTTGGGTATTGGAGGAGCACAGATACGCAGTATTTT.